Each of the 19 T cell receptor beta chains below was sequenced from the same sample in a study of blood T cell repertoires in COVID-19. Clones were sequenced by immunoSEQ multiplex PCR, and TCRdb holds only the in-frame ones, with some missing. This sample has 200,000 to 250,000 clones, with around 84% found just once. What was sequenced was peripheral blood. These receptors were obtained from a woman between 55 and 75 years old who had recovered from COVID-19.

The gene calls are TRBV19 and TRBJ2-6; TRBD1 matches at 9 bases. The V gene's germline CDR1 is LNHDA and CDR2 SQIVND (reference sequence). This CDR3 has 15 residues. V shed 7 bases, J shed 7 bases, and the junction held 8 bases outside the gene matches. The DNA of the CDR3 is TGTGCCAGTACCCAACAGGGGGCAGGAGCCAACGTCCTGACTTTC. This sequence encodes CASTQQGAGANVLTF. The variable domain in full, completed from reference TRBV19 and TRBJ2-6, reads DGGITQSPKYLFRKEGQNVTLSCEQNLNHDAMYWYRQDPGQGLRLIYYSQIVNDFQKGDIAEGYSVSREKKESFPLTVTSAQKNPTAFYLCASTQQGAGANVLTFGAGSRLTVL.

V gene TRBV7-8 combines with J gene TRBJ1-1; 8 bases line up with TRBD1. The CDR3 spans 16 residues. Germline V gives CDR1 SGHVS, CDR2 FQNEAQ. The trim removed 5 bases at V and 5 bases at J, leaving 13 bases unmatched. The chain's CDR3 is CASSPLVAGGRTEAFF. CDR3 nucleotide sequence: TGTGCCAGCAGCCCCCTGGTGGCAGGGGGCAGGACTGAAGCTTTCTTT.

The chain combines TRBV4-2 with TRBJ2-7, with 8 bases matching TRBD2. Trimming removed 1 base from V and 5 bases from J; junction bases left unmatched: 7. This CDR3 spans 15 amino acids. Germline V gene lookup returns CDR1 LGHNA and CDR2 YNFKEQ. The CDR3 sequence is CASSQVGTSTHEQYF. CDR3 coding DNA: TGTGCCAGCAGCCAAGTTGGGACTAGTACCCACGAGCAGTACTTC.

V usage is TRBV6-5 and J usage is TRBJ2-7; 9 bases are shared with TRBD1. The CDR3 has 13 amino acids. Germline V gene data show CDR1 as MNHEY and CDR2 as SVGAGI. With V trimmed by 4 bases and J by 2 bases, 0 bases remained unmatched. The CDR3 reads CASSWDRAYEQYF. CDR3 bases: TGTGCCAGCAGTTGGGACAGGGCCTACGAGCAGTACTTC.

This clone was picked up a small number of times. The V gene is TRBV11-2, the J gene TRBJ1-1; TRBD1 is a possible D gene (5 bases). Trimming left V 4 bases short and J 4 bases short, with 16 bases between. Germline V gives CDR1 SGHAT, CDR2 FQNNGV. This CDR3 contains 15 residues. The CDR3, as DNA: TGTGCCAGCAGCTCCGCCATGGGGGGTGGCACTGAAGCTTTCTTT. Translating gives CASSSAMGGGTEAFF.

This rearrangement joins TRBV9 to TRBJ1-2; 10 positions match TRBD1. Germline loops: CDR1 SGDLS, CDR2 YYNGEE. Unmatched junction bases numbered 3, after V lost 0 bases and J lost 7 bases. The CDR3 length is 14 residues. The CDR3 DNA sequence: TGTGCCAGCAGCGTAGCGGGACAGGGGTCTGGCTACACCTTC. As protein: CASSVAGQGSGYTF.

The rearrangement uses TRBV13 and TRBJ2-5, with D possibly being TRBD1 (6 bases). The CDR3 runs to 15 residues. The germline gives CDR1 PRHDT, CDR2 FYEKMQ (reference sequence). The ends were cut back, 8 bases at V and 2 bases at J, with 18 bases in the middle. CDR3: CASSLRGTRQETQYF. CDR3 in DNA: TGTGCCAGCTCCCTAAGGGGGACAAGACAAGAGACCCAGTACTTC.

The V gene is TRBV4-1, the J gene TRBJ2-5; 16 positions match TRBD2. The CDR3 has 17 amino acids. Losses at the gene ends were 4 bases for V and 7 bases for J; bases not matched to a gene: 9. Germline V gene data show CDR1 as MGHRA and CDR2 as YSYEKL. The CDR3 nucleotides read TGCGCCAGCAGCCGGGGACTAGCGGGGGGGGACTTGAGGACCCAGTACTTC. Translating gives CASSRGLAGGDLRTQYF.

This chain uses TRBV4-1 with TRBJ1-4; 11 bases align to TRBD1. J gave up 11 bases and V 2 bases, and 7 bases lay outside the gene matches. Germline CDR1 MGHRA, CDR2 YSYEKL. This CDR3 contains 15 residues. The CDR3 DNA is TGCGCCAGCAGCCAACCCGGGACAGGGGGGAGGAAACTGTTTTTT. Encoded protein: CASSQPGTGGRKLFF.

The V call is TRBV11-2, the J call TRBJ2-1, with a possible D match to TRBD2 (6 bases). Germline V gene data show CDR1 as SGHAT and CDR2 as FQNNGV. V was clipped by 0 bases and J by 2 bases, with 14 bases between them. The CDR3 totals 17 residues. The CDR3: CASSLDRGSRTYNEQFF. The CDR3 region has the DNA TGTGCCAGCAGCTTAGACCGGGGGTCCAGAACCTACAATGAGCAGTTCTTC.

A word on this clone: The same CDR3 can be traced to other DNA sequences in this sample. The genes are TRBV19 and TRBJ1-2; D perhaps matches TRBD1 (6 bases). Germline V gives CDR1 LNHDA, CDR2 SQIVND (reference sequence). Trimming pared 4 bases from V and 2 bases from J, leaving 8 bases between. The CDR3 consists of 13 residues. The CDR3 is CASSTRGNYGYTF. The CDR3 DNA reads TGTGCCAGTAGTACCAGGGGAAACTATGGCTACACCTTC.

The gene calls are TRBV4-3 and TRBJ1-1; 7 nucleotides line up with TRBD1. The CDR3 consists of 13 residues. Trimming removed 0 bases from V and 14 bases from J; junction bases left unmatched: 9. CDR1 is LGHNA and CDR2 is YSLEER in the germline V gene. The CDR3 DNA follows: TGCGCCAGCAGCCAAGAAAGGGGGCAGGGGCCGTTCTTT. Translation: CASSQERGQGPFF.

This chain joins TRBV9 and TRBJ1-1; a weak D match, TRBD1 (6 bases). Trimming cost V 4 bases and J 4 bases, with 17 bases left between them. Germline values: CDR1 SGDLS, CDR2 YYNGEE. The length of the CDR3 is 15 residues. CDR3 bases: TGTGCCAGCAGCCCTGTGGGGGCACGAAGCACTGAAGCTTTCTTT. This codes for CASSPVGARSTEAFF.

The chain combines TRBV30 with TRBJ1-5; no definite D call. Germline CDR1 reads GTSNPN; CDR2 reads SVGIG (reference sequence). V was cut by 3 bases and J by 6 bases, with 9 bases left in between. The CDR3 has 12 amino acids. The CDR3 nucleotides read TGTGCCTGGAGCCAGGTCGGTCAGCCCCAGCATTTT. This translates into CAWSQVGQPQHF. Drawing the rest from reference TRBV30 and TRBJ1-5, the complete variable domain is SQTIHQWPATLVQPVGSPLSLECTVEGTSNPNLYWYRQAAGRGLQLLFYSVGIGQISSEVPQNLSASRPQDRQFILSSKKLLLSDSGFYLCAWSQVGQPQHFGDGTRLSIL.

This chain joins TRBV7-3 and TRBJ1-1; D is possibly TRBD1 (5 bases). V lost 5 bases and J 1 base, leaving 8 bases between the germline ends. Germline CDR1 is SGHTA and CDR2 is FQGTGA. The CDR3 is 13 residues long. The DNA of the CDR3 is TGTGCCAGCAGCCCCCAGGGGAACACTGAAGCTTTCTTT. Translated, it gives CASSPQGNTEAFF.

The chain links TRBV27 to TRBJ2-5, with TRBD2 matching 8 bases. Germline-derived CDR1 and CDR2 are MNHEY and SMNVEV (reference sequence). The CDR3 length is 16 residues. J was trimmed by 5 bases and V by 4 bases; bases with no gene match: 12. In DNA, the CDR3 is TGTGCCAGCAGTTCCCCCCGGGGGGGCGAGTATGAGACCCAGTACTTC. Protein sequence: CASSSPRGGEYETQYF.

CDR3: CASSLDREGEQFF. CDR3 bases: TGTGCCAGCAGCTTAGATCGGGAAGGTGAGCAGTTCTTC. The genes are TRBV7-2 and TRBJ2-1; TRBD2 is a possible D gene (5 bases). This CDR3 spans 13 amino acids. V was clipped by 1 base and J by 9 bases, with 10 bases between them. Germline lookup yields CDR1 SGHTA and CDR2 FQGNSA.

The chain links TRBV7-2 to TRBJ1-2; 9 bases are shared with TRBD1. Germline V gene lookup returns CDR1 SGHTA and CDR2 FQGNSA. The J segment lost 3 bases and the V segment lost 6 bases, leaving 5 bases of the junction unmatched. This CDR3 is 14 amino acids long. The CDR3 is CASRQGALDYGYTF. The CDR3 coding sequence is TGTGCCAGCAGACAGGGGGCGCTGGACTATGGCTACACCTTC.

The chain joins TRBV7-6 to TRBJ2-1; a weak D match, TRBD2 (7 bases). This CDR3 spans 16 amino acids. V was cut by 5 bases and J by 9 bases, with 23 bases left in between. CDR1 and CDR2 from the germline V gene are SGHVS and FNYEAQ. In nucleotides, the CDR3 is TGTGCCAGCAGCAATCGGGGGAGGGGGGCCGTTTTTGAGCAGTTCTTC. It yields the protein CASSNRGRGAVFEQFF.